These 16 T cell receptor beta chains were sequenced from one sample in a study of T cell responses to AZD1222 COVID-19 vaccine. Only in-frame clones appear in the TCRdb table, and some are missing; sequencing was by immunoSEQ multiplex PCR. The sample includes about 130,000 clones, roughly nine tenths of them seen just once. The source was peripheral blood, collected on day 0 of AZD1222 vaccination. The receptor set was obtained from an adult in good health.

This clone is a singleton in its sample. V is TRBV9 and J is TRBJ2-1, with 14 bases aligning to TRBD2. This CDR3 has 15 amino acids. Trimming removed 3 bases from V and 4 bases from J; junction bases left unmatched: 0. Germline V gives CDR1 SGDLS, CDR2 YYNGEE. CDR3 sequence reads: CASSGTSGGYNEQFF. CDR3 DNA: TGTGCCAGCAGCGGGACTAGCGGGGGGTACAATGAGCAGTTCTTC.

The chain couples TRBV27 to TRBJ2-7; D remains unclear. The CDR3 sequence is 14 residues long. Germline CDR1 MNHEY, CDR2 SMNVEV (reference sequence). V shed 2 bases and J shed 2 bases, with 10 bases lying between them. The CDR3 DNA reads TGTGCCAGCAGTTTAAAGTCGGCCGCCTACGAGCAGTACTTC. This sequence encodes CASSLKSAAYEQYF.

This clone has just one count. J is TRBJ2-7 and V is TRBV18, with D hard to call. The V and J ends lost 1 base and 0 bases respectively, with 7 bases between them. Germline values: CDR1 KGHSH, CDR2 LQKENI. The CDR3 contains 14 residues. In DNA, the CDR3 is TGTGCCAGCTCACCACAGGCCAGCTCCTACGAGCAGTACTTC. It codes for CASSPQASSYEQYF.

The chain is built from TRBV28 and TRBJ2-1; maybe TRBD2 (7 bases). The germline CDR1 and CDR2 sequences are MDHEN and SYDVKM. CDR3 length equals 16 residues. The ends were cut back, 8 bases at V and 5 bases at J, with 22 bases in the middle. Here the CDR3 DNA reads TGTGCCAGCCTTAAAAAAGGGAGGGGGGCCGACAATGAGCAGTTCTTC. Translated, it gives CASLKKGRGADNEQFF.

This chain connects TRBV6-5 to TRBJ1-5; unclear D gene. The CDR3 is 15 amino acids. Germline V gene data show CDR1 as MNHEY and CDR2 as SVGAGI. Trimming removed 6 bases from V and 0 bases from J, with 12 bases in between. For the CDR3, the DNA is TGTGCCAGCAGCCCCGGGATTTATAGCAATCAGCCCCAGCATTTT. Translation: CASSPGIYSNQPQHF.

J is TRBJ2-5 and V is TRBV9, with TRBD1 identical over 9 bases. Unmatched junction bases numbered 2, after V lost 2 bases and J lost 0 bases. The CDR3 extends over 15 amino acids. CDR1 and CDR2 from the germline V gene are SGDLS and YYNGEE. CDR3 protein: CASSVRQGDQETQYF. The CDR3 coding sequence is TGTGCCAGCAGCGTCAGACAGGGGGACCAAGAGACCCAGTACTTC.

The gene calls are TRBV13 and TRBJ2-1; D unclear. CDR1 and CDR2 from the germline V gene are PRHDT and FYEKMQ (reference sequence). This CDR3 has 15 amino acids. V lost 5 bases and J 2 bases, leaving 13 bases between the germline ends. The CDR3: CASSLRVLPYNEQFF. CDR3 sequence (DNA): TGTGCCAGCAGCCTCCGGGTACTACCCTACAATGAGCAGTTCTTC.

V usage is TRBV29-1 and J usage is TRBJ1-3; unclear D gene. CDR3 length: 13 residues. CDR1 and CDR2 from the germline V gene are SQVTM and ANQGSEA. With 4 bases removed from V and 0 bases from J, the gap between germline ends came to 7 bases. Here the CDR3 reads CSVGWGSGNTIYF. The CDR3 nucleotides read TGCAGCGTTGGGTGGGGCTCTGGAAACACCATATATTTT.

The chain couples TRBV27 to TRBJ2-1; D is uncertain. Trimming removed 2 bases from V and 7 bases from J, with 6 bases in between. Germline CDR1 and CDR2: MNHEY and SMNVEV (reference sequence). There are 12 residues in the CDR3. The CDR3 nucleotides read TGTGCCAGCAGTTTAGTAGCAAATGAGCAGTTCTTC. Residues: CASSLVANEQFF.

The genes are TRBV5-3 and TRBJ1-2; no clear D. TRBV5-3 belongs to the ORF category, with a function that is uncertain. The length of the CDR3 is 13 residues. V was clipped by 2 bases and J by 6 bases, with 11 bases between them. In DNA form, the CDR3 reads TGTGCCAGAAGCTTAACAGCAAGTGATGGCTACACCTTC. It translates to CARSLTASDGYTF.

The genes are TRBV5-1 and TRBJ1-4; possible D gene TRBD1, 5 bases. This CDR3 is built from 15 residues. V was trimmed by 3 bases and J by 3 bases, leaving 12 bases between them. Germline V CDR1 and CDR2: SGHRS, YFSETQ. This chain's CDR3 is CASSYDWGSNEKLFF. In DNA, the CDR3 is TGCGCCAGCAGCTACGATTGGGGGTCTAATGAAAAACTGTTTTTT.

This chain joins TRBV19 and TRBJ1-6; 8 bases match TRBD1. The CDR3 is made up of 13 amino acids. J gave up 11 bases and V 1 base, and 1 base lay outside the gene matches. Germline CDR1 LNHDA, CDR2 SQIVND (reference sequence). DNA for the CDR3: TGTGCCAGTAGTATAGGGACAGGGACACCCCTCCACTTT. Protein product: CASSIGTGTPLHF.

This chain uses TRBV6-5 with TRBJ1-1, with D tentatively TRBD1 (5 bases). Per germline, CDR1 MNHEY and CDR2 SVGAGI. The CDR3 is 13 amino acids. The ends were cut back, 6 bases at V and 9 bases at J, with 17 bases in the middle. CDR3 region: CASRSGGAGKAFF. For the CDR3, the DNA is TGTGCCAGCAGGAGTGGGGGAGCGGGGAAAGCTTTCTTT.

The DNA for the CDR3 is TGCAGCGGGCAATCGGGGGAAGCCGGGGAGCTGTTTTTT. This translates into CSGQSGEAGELFF. The chain uses TRBV29-1 and TRBJ2-2; tentative D call: TRBD2 (6 bases). The V gene lost 7 bases and the J gene lost 6 bases, with 15 bases spanning the gap. The CDR3 length is 13 residues. The germline V gene encodes CDR1 SQVTM and CDR2 ANQGSEA.

The CDR3 reads CASSESRANTEAFF. The CDR3 region has the DNA TGCGCCAGCAGTGAGAGCAGGGCAAACACTGAAGCTTTCTTT. The V call is TRBV10-1, the J call TRBJ1-1, with a weak D call TRBD1 (5 bases). The CDR3 is 14 residues long. Germline V lookup: CDR1 WNHNN, CDR2 SYGVQD (reference sequence). V was pared by 2 bases and J by 2 bases, with 9 bases between.

The V and J genes are TRBV2 and TRBJ1-3, with a weak D call TRBD1 (6 bases). This CDR3 is built from 16 residues. From germline, CDR1 is SNHLY and CDR2 FYNNEI. V lost 3 bases and J lost 3, with 15 bases in between. The CDR3 bases are TGTGCCAGCAGTGAGCGGATGGGGGGCTTTGGAAACACCATATATTTT. Protein sequence: CASSERMGGFGNTIYF.